Each of the 19 T cell receptor beta chains below was sequenced from the same sample in a study of OX40 agonist ivuxolimab in advanced cancers. Clones were read by immunoSEQ multiplex PCR, and TCRdb kept only the in-frame ones, dropping some. The table lists about 53,000 clones, roughly 84% of them singletons. The material was CD4+ or CD8+ T cells sorted from blood, obtained in a trial of the OX40 agonist ivuxolimab. These receptors all stem from an adult with an advanced solid tumor such as melanoma, head and neck, liver or kidney cancer.

The genes are TRBV18 and TRBJ1-5; the match to TRBD1 covers 7 bases. Germline V gene data show CDR1 as KGHSH and CDR2 as LQKENI. Losses at the gene ends were 4 bases for V and 0 bases for J; bases not matched to a gene: 3. There are 15 residues in the CDR3. The CDR3 sequence: CASSRGQVSNQPQHF. DNA of the CDR3: TGTGCCAGCTCACGAGGACAGGTTAGCAATCAGCCCCAGCATTTT. The full variable domain, in which reference TRBV18 and TRBJ1-5 provide the parts outside the CDR3, is NAGVMQNPRHLVRRRGQEARLRCSPMKGHSHVYWYRQLPEEGLKFMVYLQKENIIDESGMPKERFSAEFPKEGPSILRIQQVVRGDSAAYFCASSRGQVSNQPQHFGDGTRLSIL.

V gene TRBV2 combines with J gene TRBJ2-3; D is possibly TRBD1 (6 bases). The CDR3 sequence is 15 residues long. The germline V and J ends were trimmed by 5 bases and 0 bases, with 12 bases remaining between them. Germline CDR1 is SNHLY and CDR2 is FYNNEI. In DNA, the CDR3 is TGTGCCAGCAGTAAGACAGGCGCTAGCACAGATACGCAGTATTTT. Its protein is CASSKTGASTDTQYF.

This clone was seen a single time. J is TRBJ2-7 and V is TRBV7-8, with TRBD1 as a possible D gene (5 bases). This CDR3 has 14 residues. The germline V gene has CDR1 SGHVS and CDR2 FQNEAQ. V gave up 0 bases and J gave up 7 bases, with 13 bases separating them. The CDR3 reads CASSLAQGVEEQYF. For the CDR3, the DNA is TGTGCCAGCAGCTTAGCGCAAGGGGTCGAGGAGCAGTACTTC.

The V and J genes are TRBV11-3 and TRBJ1-1; maybe TRBD1 (5 bases). Trimming pared 0 bases from V and 1 base from J, leaving 9 bases between. Germline V CDR1 and CDR2: SGHNT, YENEEA. The CDR3 covers 15 residues. The CDR3 sequence is CASSLEGDSNTEAFF. The DNA for the CDR3 is TGTGCCAGCAGCTTAGAAGGGGACTCGAACACTGAAGCTTTCTTT.

The V and J genes are TRBV7-3 and TRBJ1-1, with a possible D match to TRBD1 (6 bases). Germline V lookup: CDR1 SGHTA, CDR2 FQGTGA. This CDR3 comprises 14 residues. The V end was cut by 6 bases, the J end by 2 bases, with 13 bases between. CDR3 residues: CASSPSGGNTEAFF. For the CDR3, the DNA is TGTGCCAGCAGTCCTTCTGGGGGCAACACTGAAGCTTTCTTT.

V and J are TRBV7-2 and TRBJ2-5; TRBD2 agrees at 10 bases. This CDR3 is built from 17 residues. Trimming removed 5 bases from V and 0 bases from J; junction bases left unmatched: 9. Germline CDR1 is SGHTA and CDR2 is FQGNSA. The CDR3 region is CASSGPGLANYQETQYF. In nucleotides, the CDR3 is TGTGCCAGCAGCGGACCGGGACTAGCGAACTACCAAGAGACCCAGTACTTC.

This clone came up once. V usage is TRBV6-1 and J usage is TRBJ1-5, with D unclear. CDR1 and CDR2 from the germline V gene are MNHNS and SASEGT. This CDR3 is built from 16 residues. The germline V and J ends were trimmed by 1 base and 4 bases, with 14 bases remaining between them. The CDR3 region is CASSEGSKVRNQPQHF. The CDR3 DNA reads as TGTGCCAGCAGTGAAGGGAGTAAGGTGAGGAATCAGCCCCAGCATTTT.

The V gene is TRBV6-6, the J gene TRBJ2-7; 8 nucleotides match TRBD2. Germline lookup yields CDR1 MNHNY and CDR2 SVGAGI (reference sequence). V lost 7 bases, J lost 2 bases, and 7 bases stayed unmatched. The CDR3 runs 14 residues. As DNA, the CDR3 is TGTGCCAGCACCCACGGACTAGCAGCCTACGAGCAGTACTTC. This encodes CASTHGLAAYEQYF.

The CDR3 DNA follows: TGTGCCAGCTCACCACTTCCACAGGGAAGGGTAAAGACCCAGTACTTC. As protein: CASSPLPQGRVKTQYF. The rearrangement uses TRBV18 and TRBJ2-5; possibly TRBD1 for D (6 bases). The CDR3 is 16 residues long. V gave up 1 base and J gave up 6 bases, with 18 bases separating them. Per germline, CDR1 KGHSH and CDR2 LQKENI. The full variable domain, in which reference TRBV18 and TRBJ2-5 provide the parts outside the CDR3, is NAGVMQNPRHLVRRRGQEARLRCSPMKGHSHVYWYRQLPEEGLKFMVYLQKENIIDESGMPKERFSAEFPKEGPSILRIQQVVRGDSAAYFCASSPLPQGRVKTQYFGPGTRLLVL.

V gene TRBV7-3 combines with J gene TRBJ1-3; D remains ambiguous. The CDR3 is made up of 15 amino acids. Per the germline V gene, CDR1 is SGHTA and CDR2 is FQGTGA. V lost 5 bases to trimming and J lost 1 base, with 12 bases between them. Written as DNA, the CDR3 is TGTGCCAGCAGCCCAGGAGGAGGTTCTGGAAACACCATATATTTT. Protein product: CASSPGGGSGNTIYF.

This chain joins TRBV7-2 and TRBJ2-2, with 12 bases that match TRBD2. Trimming at V came to 6 bases and at J to 8 bases, leaving 7 bases not matched to a gene. Germline CDR1 reads SGHTA; CDR2 reads FQGNSA. The CDR3 runs to 15 residues. CDR3 residues: CASSPGTSGLGELFF. DNA for the CDR3: TGTGCCAGCAGTCCCGGGACTAGCGGGTTGGGGGAGCTGTTTTTT.

The J gene is TRBJ2-5, the V gene TRBV29-1; the match to TRBD1 covers 8 bases. Trimming cost V 3 bases and J 0 bases; bases outside gene matches: 6. The CDR3 has 15 amino acids. Germline lookup yields CDR1 SQVTM and CDR2 ANQGSEA. The CDR3: CSVEATGVNQETQYF. The CDR3 nucleotides are TGCAGCGTTGAGGCGACAGGGGTAAACCAAGAGACCCAGTACTTC.

The chain carries TRBV5-1 and TRBJ2-3; weak D call: TRBD2 (5 bases). V was cut by 0 bases and J by 0 bases, with 8 bases left in between. The CDR3 is 15 residues long. Germline CDR1 is SGHRS and CDR2 is YFSETQ. The CDR3 DNA follows: TGCGCCAGCAGCTTGGCTAGCATAAGCACAGATACGCAGTATTTT. Translated: CASSLASISTDTQYF.

This chain links TRBV4-1 with TRBJ1-3; 9 bases are a match to TRBD1. Germline V gene lookup returns CDR1 MGHRA and CDR2 YSYEKL. The J segment lost 4 bases and the V segment lost 3 bases, leaving 13 bases of the junction unmatched. The CDR3 loop spans 18 amino acids. The CDR3, as DNA: TGCGCCAGCAGCCACGAAACCGACAGGGGGATGGTCGGAAACACCATATATTTT. Its translation is CASSHETDRGMVGNTIYF.

The chain combines TRBV30 with TRBJ2-3, with 10 nucleotides matching TRBD2. The CDR3 sequence is 13 residues long. V was pared by 6 bases and J by 3 bases, with 3 bases of the junction left unmatched. CDR1 GTSNPN and CDR2 SVGIG come from the germline V gene (reference sequence). CDR3 sequence: CACSSGSTDTQYF. The CDR3 DNA is TGTGCCTGCTCTAGCGGGAGTACAGATACGCAGTATTTT.

The rearrangement links TRBV21-1 to TRBJ1-5; TRBD1, as called in the table, went unchecked against the DNA. TRBV21-1 is annotated as a pseudogene. CDR3 length: 14 residues. CDR3 in DNA: TGTGCCAGGGTGGGGGAACAGGGGGTTCAGCCCCAGCATTTT. It specifies CARVGEQGVQPQHF.

V and J are TRBV6-5 and TRBJ1-1, with 10 bases identical to TRBD1. V lost 5 bases, J lost 5 bases, and 5 bases stayed unmatched. Germline values: CDR1 MNHEY, CDR2 SVGAGI. The CDR3 is made up of 14 amino acids. The CDR3 nucleotides are TGTGCCAGCAGTGGACAGGGGGGAAGAACTGAAGCTTTCTTT. It specifies CASSGQGGRTEAFF.

This rearrangement joins TRBV7-6 to TRBJ1-1, with D possibly TRBD1 on 5 matching bases. The V end was cut by 2 bases, the J end by 7 bases, with 11 bases between. Germline CDR1 is SGHVS and CDR2 is FNYEAQ. This CDR3 region has 13 residues. CDR3 sequence (DNA): TGTGCCAGCAGCTTAAGGGGTAGCCTTGAAGCTTTCTTT. It encodes CASSLRGSLEAFF.

This clone has more than one count but fewer than ten. The CDR3 coding sequence is TGCGCCAGCCACGCTGGCGGGAGGGCCCCTGAGCAGTTCTTC. Amino acids: CASHAGGRAPEQFF. V usage is TRBV5-1 and J usage is TRBJ2-1, with TRBD2 identical over 9 bases. The length of the CDR3 is 14 residues. The ends lost 7 bases at V and 9 bases at J; junction bases unmatched: 11. CDR1 is SGHRS and CDR2 is YFSETQ in the germline V gene. Based on the CDR3 plus reference TRBV5-1 and TRBJ2-1, the full variable domain is KAGVTQTPRYLIKTRGQQVTLSCSPISGHRSVSWYQQTPGQGLQFLFEYFSETQRNKGNFPGRFSGRQFSNSRSEMNVSTLELGDSALYLCASHAGGRAPEQFFGPGTRLTVL.